This T cell receptor beta chain came from a study of CD8+ T cells in alopecia areata. Lesional scalp tissue (obtained by punch biopsy) and peripheral blood were collected from alopecia areata patients. Trimming removed 4 bases at V and 13 bases at J, with 17 bases between. The CDR3 sequence is 14 residues long. Germline V gene lookup returns CDR1 LGHNA and CDR2 YNFKEQ. Following RNA extraction, reverse transcription yielded cDNA that acted as the sequencing template. Clones were sequenced by immunoSEQ multiplex PCR, and TCRdb holds only the in-frame ones, with some missing. The sample records about 120,000 clones, approximately 49% being singletons. In its sample, this clone was seen a few times.

The chain couples TRBV4-2 to TRBJ1-6; a weak D match, TRBD1 (6 bases). This material consisted of CD8+ T cells sorted from blood, taken at week 0. This TCR derives from a human donor with alopecia areata. CDR3 in amino acids: CASSRDRTQGPLHF. DNA for the CDR3: TGTGCCAGCAGCCGAGACAGGACTCAAGGGCCCCTCCACTTT.